The T cell receptor (beta chain) described here comes from a study of blood T cell repertoires in COVID-19. Study as a whole: Whether acute or convalescent, the COVID-19 samples came from the United States, Italy and Spain. In each case, the material was cDNA or gDNA derived from T cells, B-cell-depleted T cells, or PBMCs.

The authors' processing: Amplification of reference gene primers was used by the study to estimate nucleated cell counts. Sequencing was performed with immunoSEQ multiplex PCR; in TCRdb, only in-frame clones are kept and a portion is missing. For V, J and clone size, that table is used; D and trimming come from the DNA. Among about 190,000 clones listed, just under 80% were seen once. CDR3 length: 13 amino acids. Germline assignment: CDR1 LNHDA and CDR2 SQIVND (reference sequence). V shed 9 bases, J shed 4 bases, and the junction held 3 bases outside the gene matches. Sequences were obtained from peripheral blood. The V call is TRBV19, the J call TRBJ1-5; 10 bases are a match to TRBD1. The source is a woman of 80 years or more with active or convalescent COVID-19. The CDR3 loop reads CASQDRGNQPQHF. The CDR3 nucleotides are TGTGCCAGCCAGGACAGGGGGAATCAGCCCCAGCATTTT.